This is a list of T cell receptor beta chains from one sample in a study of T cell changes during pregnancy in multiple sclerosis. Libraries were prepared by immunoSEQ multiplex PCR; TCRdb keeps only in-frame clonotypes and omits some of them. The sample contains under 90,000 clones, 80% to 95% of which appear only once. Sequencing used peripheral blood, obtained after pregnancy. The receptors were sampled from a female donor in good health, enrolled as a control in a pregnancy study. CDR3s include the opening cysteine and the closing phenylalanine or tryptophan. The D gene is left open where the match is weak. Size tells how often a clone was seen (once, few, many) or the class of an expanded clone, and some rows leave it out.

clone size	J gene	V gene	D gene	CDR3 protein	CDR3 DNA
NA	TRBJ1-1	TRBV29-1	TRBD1	CSALQGMNTEAFF	TGCAGCGCTCTACAGGGGATGAACACTGAAGCTTTCTTT
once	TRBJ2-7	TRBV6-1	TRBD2	CASSEAAGGPDEQYF	TGTGCCAGCAGTGAAGCAGCGGGAGGGCCGGACGAGCAGTACTTC
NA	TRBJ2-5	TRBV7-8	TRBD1	CASSSGQPGGETQYF	TGTGCCAGCAGCTCGGGACAGCCAGGTGGAGAGACCCAGTACTTC
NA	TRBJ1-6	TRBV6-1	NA	CASRESWGVYNSPLHF	TGTGCCAGCAGAGAAAGCTGGGGGGTCTATAATTCACCCCTCCACTTT
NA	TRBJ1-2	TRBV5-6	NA	CASSLFSYLGYTF	TGTGCCAGCAGCTTGTTCTCCTACCTTGGCTACACCTTC
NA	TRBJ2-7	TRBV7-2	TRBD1	CASSLRPGQGTYEQYF	TGTGCCAGCAGCTTACGACCGGGACAGGGGACCTACGAGCAGTACTTC
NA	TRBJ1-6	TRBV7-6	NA	CASSLEGEPTSPLHF	TGTGCCAGCAGCTTAGAGGGGGAGCCTACTTCACCCCTCCACTTT
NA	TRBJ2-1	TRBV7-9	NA	CASSLDISRGYNEQFF	TGTGCCAGCAGCTTAGATATCTCGCGGGGATACAATGAGCAGTTCTTC
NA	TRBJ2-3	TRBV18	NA	CASSPPGPIRSDTQYF	TGTGCCAGCTCACCACCTGGGCCTATAAGGTCCGATACGCAGTATTTT
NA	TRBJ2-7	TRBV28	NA	CASSLSHTYEQYF	TGTGCCAGCAGTTTATCCCACACCTACGAGCAGTACTTC